Each of the 15 T cell receptor beta chains below was sequenced from the same sample in a study of T cells in Graves' hyperthyroidism and ophthalmopathy. It was RNA transcripts that yielded the amplified TCR beta CDR3 regions. First-round RT-PCR targeting the TCR CDR3 was performed with the HTBI primer set. One entry per CDR3 protein results from TCRdb running MiXCR on the multiplex PCR reads. The sample has hundreds of thousands of distinct CDR3 sequences; 13% are singletons. The sequenced sample consisted of blood. These receptors all stem from a woman between 18 and 29 years old with Graves' hyperthyroidism.

In its sample, this clonotype was seen many times. This chain joins TRBV2 and TRBJ2-3; TRBD2 matches at 8 bases. V lost 10 bases, J lost 1 base, and 13 bases stayed unmatched. This CDR3 spans 16 amino acids. Germline CDR1 SNHLY, CDR2 FYNNEI. The CDR3 reads CAILSSDSGGTDTQYF. The DNA for the CDR3 is TGTGCCATCCTCTCCTCGGATAGCGGGGGCACAGATACGCAGTATTTT.

This clonotype was seen at least ten times. This chain joins TRBV2 and TRBJ2-7; TRBD1 or TRBD2 may be the D gene (5 bases each). The ends were cut back, 5 bases at V and 0 bases at J, with 11 bases in the middle. The germline V gene encodes CDR1 SNHLY and CDR2 FYNNEI. The CDR3 spans 14 residues. The CDR3 coding sequence is TGTGCCAGCAGTCGGGACCGTTCCTCCTACGAGCAGTACTTC. Its translation: CASSRDRSSYEQYF.

This clonotype was found a few times. The rearrangement joins TRBV4-2 to TRBJ1-3; a possible D gene is TRBD1 (6 bases). V lost 0 bases to trimming and J lost 8 bases, with 20 bases between them. Germline V lookup: CDR1 LGHNA, CDR2 YNFKEQ. The length of the CDR3 is 17 residues. CDR3 bases: TGTGCCAGCAGCCAAGATCGGACAGTAACCTCCTGGGACACCATATATTTT. Its translation: CASSQDRTVTSWDTIYF.

This clonotype was detected many times. The rearrangement uses TRBV2 and TRBJ2-5, with 8 bases that match TRBD1. Looked up from germline, CDR1 is SNHLY and CDR2 is FYNNEI. With 4 bases clipped from V and 5 bases from J, the junction kept 3 bases outside the gene matches. The CDR3 loop spans 13 amino acids. The CDR3 region is CASSGTGSETQYF. The CDR3 nucleotides are TGTGCCAGCAGTGGGACAGGGTCGGAGACCCAGTACTTC.

At least ten counts were recorded for this clonotype. The genes are TRBV28 and TRBJ1-1; no reliable D call. Germline CDR1 is MDHEN and CDR2 is SYDVKM. Trimming pared 4 bases from V and 11 bases from J, leaving 11 bases between. The length of the CDR3 is 11 residues. CDR3 DNA sequence: TGTGCCAGCAGTTCCCCCGGCGAGGCTTTCTTT. It encodes CASSSPGEAFF.

This clonotype was observed a handful of times. The V gene is TRBV6-6, the J gene TRBJ2-2, with D hard to call. With 1 base removed from V and 6 bases from J, the gap between germline ends came to 9 bases. Germline CDR1 and CDR2: MNHNY and SVGAGI (reference sequence). The CDR3 is made up of 14 amino acids. The CDR3: CASSYWRRPGELFF. The CDR3 DNA reads as TGTGCCAGCAGTTACTGGCGACGACCCGGGGAGCTGTTTTTT.

This clonotype was seen many times. The rearrangement links TRBV20-1 to TRBJ2-7, with TRBD2 matching 12 bases. Trimming removed 5 bases from V and 7 bases from J; junction bases left unmatched: 12. The CDR3 length is 15 residues. Germline values: CDR1 DFQATT, CDR2 SNEGSKA (reference sequence). The DNA for the CDR3 is TGCAGTGCTCCGACTAGCGGGAGCGCTCAGGGGGAGCAGTACTTC. Translation: CSAPTSGSAQGEQYF.

This clonotype was picked up many times. The chain couples TRBV20-1 to TRBJ2-1; TRBD2 matches 7 bases. Germline trimming cut 0 bases from V and 7 bases from J; bases unmatched to any gene: 9. Germline V gene lookup returns CDR1 DFQATT and CDR2 SNEGSKA (reference sequence). The CDR3 length is 15 residues. The DNA of the CDR3 is TGCAGTGCTAGAGATCCGGGGGGAAAAGGGAATGAGCAGTTCTTC. Protein product: CSARDPGGKGNEQFF.

This clonotype has only a few counts. The gene calls are TRBV4-2 and TRBJ1-2; 10 nucleotides agree with TRBD1. The ends lost 4 bases at V and 6 bases at J; junction bases unmatched: 11. The germline gives CDR1 LGHNA, CDR2 YNFKEQ. CDR3 length: 16 residues. The CDR3 region has the DNA TGTGCCAGCAGCCCACAAGGGGGACAGGGGCTCGATGGCTACACCTTC. This encodes CASSPQGGQGLDGYTF.

The rearrangement joins TRBV6-1 to TRBJ1-4; the D is unclear. The CDR3 is 14 residues long. V was shortened by 6 bases and J by 6 bases, with 14 bases between the two germline ends. The germline V gene encodes CDR1 MNHNS and CDR2 SASEGT. In DNA, the CDR3 is TGTGCCAGCAGCCCCCCAGGCCAGGATGAAAAACTGTTTTTT. This gives the protein CASSPPGQDEKLFF.

This clonotype occurred many times. The rearrangement uses TRBV4-1 and TRBJ1-5, with D possibly TRBD1 on 5 matching bases. The CDR3 has 17 amino acids. The ends were cut back, 3 bases at V and 1 base at J, with 16 bases in the middle. The germline gives CDR1 MGHRA, CDR2 YSYEKL. DNA of the CDR3: TGCGCCAGCAGCCAGGGTCAGGGTGGAAGGAGCAATCAGCCCCAGCATTTT. Translation gives CASSQGQGGRSNQPQHF.

This clonotype has ten or more counts. V usage is TRBV10-2 and J usage is TRBJ1-5; possible D gene TRBD1, 5 bases. The CDR3 length is 13 residues. The V and J ends lost 6 bases and 5 bases respectively, with 11 bases between them. CDR1 and CDR2 (germline): WSHSY, SAAADI. Written as DNA, the CDR3 is TGCGCCAGCAGGGGGGGAGGCCATCAGCCCCAGCATTTT. Its protein product is CASRGGGHQPQHF.

This clonotype was recorded many times. This chain uses TRBV2 with TRBJ1-1, with TRBD1 matching over 9 bases. V gave up 6 bases and J gave up 2 bases; unmatched junction bases: 4. Germline V lookup: CDR1 SNHLY, CDR2 FYNNEI. CDR3 length: 14 residues. CDR3 in DNA: TGTGCCAGCAGGGACAGGGGATCTAACACTGAAGCTTTCTTT. Protein: CASRDRGSNTEAFF.

The sample holds a few counts of this clonotype. V usage is TRBV4-2 and J usage is TRBJ2-5, with D tentatively TRBD2 (6 bases). V lost 0 bases and J 4 bases, leaving 12 bases between the germline ends. Germline CDR1 is LGHNA and CDR2 is YNFKEQ. This CDR3 has 15 amino acids. The CDR3 bases are TGTGCCAGCAGCCAAGAACGTCTAGCGCCAGAGACCCAGTACTTC. Amino acid sequence: CASSQERLAPETQYF.

This clonotype was counted ten times or more. The J gene is TRBJ2-1, the V gene TRBV10-3; a possible D gene is TRBD1 (5 bases). Germline V gene data show CDR1 as ENHRY and CDR2 as SYGVKD. The CDR3 has 15 amino acids. Trimming took 3 bases from V and 9 from J, leaving 18 bases between them. CDR3 sequence reads: CAISDLQDKSSEQFF. The CDR3 bases are TGTGCCATCAGTGATCTCCAGGACAAAAGTAGTGAGCAGTTCTTC.